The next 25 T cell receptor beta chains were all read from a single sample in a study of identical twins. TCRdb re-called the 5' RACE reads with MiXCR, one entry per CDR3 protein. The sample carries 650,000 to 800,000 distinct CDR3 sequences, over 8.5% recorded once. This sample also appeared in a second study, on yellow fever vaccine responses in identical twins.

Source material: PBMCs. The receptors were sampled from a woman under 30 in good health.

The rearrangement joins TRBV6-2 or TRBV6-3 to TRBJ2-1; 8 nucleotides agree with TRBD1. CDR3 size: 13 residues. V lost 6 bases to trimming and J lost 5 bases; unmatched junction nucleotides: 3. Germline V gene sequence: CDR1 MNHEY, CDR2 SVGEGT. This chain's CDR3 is CASRPDRDNEQFF. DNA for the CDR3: TGTGCCAGCAGACCGGACAGGGACAATGAGCAGTTCTTC.

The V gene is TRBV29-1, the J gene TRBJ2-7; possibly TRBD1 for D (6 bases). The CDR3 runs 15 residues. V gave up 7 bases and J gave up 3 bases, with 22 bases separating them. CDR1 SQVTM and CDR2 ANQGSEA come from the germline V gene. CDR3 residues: CSAEIPGHTNYEQYF. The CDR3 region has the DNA TGCAGCGCAGAGATACCGGGACACACAAACTACGAGCAGTACTTC.

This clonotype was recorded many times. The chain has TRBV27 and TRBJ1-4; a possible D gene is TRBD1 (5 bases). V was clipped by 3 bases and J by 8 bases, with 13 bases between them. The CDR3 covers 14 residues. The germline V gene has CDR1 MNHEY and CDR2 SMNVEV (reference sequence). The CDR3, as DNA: TGTGCCAGCAGTTTGCGGGGGAGTGGGGAAAAACTGTTTTTT. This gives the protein CASSLRGSGEKLFF.

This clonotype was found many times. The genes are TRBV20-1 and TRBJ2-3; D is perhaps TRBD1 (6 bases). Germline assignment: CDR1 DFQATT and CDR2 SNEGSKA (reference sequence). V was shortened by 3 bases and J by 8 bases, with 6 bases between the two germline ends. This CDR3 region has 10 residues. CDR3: CSASRGTQYF. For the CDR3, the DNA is TGCAGTGCTAGCAGGGGTACGCAGTATTTT.

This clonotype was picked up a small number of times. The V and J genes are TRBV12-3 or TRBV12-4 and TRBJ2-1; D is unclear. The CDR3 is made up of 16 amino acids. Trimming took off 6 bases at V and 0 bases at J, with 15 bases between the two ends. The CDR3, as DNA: TGTGCCAGCAGGACCGTAGCTAAGAGCTCCTACAATGAGCAGTTCTTC. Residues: CASRTVAKSSYNEQFF.

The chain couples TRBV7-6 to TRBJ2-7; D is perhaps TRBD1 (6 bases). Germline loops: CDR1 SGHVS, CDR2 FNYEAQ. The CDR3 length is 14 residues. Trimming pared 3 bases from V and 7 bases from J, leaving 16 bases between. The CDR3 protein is CASSFLTGSKEQYF. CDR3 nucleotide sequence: TGTGCCAGCAGCTTCCTGACAGGATCAAAAGAGCAGTACTTC.

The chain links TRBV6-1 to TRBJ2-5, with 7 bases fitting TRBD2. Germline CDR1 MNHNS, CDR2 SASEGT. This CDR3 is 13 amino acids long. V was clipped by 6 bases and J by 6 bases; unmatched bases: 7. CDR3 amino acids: CASRAGGLKTQYF. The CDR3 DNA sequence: TGTGCCAGCAGAGCCGGGGGGTTGAAGACCCAGTACTTC.

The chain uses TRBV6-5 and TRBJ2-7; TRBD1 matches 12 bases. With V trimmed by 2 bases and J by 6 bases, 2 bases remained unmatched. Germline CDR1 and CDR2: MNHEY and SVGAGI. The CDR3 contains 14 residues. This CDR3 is CASSYGTGGLEQYF. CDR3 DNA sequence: TGTGCCAGCAGTTACGGGACAGGGGGCCTCGAGCAGTACTTC.

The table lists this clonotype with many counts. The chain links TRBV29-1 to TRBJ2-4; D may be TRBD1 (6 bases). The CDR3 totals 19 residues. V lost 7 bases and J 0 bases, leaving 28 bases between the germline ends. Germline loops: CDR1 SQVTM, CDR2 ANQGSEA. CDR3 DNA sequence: TGCAGCGACGGACCTTGGGACATTAAAAGATCACTAGCCAAAAACATTCAGTACTTC. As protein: CSDGPWDIKRSLAKNIQYF.

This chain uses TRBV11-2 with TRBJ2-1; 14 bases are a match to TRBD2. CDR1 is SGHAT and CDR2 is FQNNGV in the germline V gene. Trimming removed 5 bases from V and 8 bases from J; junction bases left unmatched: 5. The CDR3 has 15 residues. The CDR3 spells CASSPGLAGDHEQFF. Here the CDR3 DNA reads TGTGCCAGCAGCCCGGGACTAGCGGGAGACCATGAGCAGTTCTTC.

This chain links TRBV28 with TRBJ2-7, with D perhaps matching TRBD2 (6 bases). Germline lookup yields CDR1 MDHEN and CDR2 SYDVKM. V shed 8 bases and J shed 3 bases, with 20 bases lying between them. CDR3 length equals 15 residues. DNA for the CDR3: TGTGCCAGCGGACTAACATCCGACCCTGGCTACGAGCAGTACTTC. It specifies CASGLTSDPGYEQYF.

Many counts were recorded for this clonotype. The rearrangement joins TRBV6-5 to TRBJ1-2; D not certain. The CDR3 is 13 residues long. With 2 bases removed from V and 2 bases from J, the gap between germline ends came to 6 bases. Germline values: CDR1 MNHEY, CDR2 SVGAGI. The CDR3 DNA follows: TGTGCCAGCAGTTACCGGGAGAACTATGGCTACACCTTC. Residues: CASSYRENYGYTF.

CDR3 amino acids: CASTTSSTGRYEQYF. The CDR3 DNA is TGTGCCAGCACCACGTCCTCGACAGGGAGATACGAGCAGTACTTC. The V call is TRBV12-3 or TRBV12-4, the J call TRBJ2-7; 7 nucleotides align to TRBD1. The trim removed 7 bases at V and 4 bases at J, leaving 13 bases unmatched. The CDR3 extends over 15 amino acids.

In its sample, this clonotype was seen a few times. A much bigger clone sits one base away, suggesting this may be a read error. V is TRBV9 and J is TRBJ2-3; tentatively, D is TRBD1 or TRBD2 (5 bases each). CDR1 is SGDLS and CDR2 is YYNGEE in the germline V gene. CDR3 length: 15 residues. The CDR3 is CASSVRGASTDTQFF. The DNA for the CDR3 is TGTGCCAGCAGCGTCCGAGGGGCAAGCACAGATACGCAGTTTTTT.

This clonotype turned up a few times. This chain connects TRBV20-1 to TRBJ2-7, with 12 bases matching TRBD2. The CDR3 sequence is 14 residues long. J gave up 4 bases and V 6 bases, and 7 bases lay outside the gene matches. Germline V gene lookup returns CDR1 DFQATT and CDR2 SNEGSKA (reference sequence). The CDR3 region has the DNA TGCAGTGCAGTATCGGGACTAGCGGGTTACGAGCAGTACTTC. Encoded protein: CSAVSGLAGYEQYF.

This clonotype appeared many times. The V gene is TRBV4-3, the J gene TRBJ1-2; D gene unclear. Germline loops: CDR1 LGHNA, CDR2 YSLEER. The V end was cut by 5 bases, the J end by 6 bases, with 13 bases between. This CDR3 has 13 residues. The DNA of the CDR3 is TGCGCCAGCAGCGCCCGGGTATTTGATGGCTACACCTTC. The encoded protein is CASSARVFDGYTF.

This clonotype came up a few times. Written as DNA, the CDR3 is TGCAGTGCTAGCCAGGGTACCGGGGAGCTGTTTTTT. It yields the protein CSASQGTGELFF. This chain links TRBV20-1 with TRBJ2-2; tentative D call: TRBD1 (5 bases). The CDR3 is 12 residues long. With 3 bases removed from V and 5 bases from J, the gap between germline ends came to 7 bases. Germline V gives CDR1 DFQATT, CDR2 SNEGSKA (reference sequence).

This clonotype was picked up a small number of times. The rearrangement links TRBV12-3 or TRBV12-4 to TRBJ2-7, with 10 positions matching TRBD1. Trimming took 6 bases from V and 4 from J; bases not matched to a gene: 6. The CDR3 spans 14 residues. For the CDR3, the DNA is TGTGCCAGCAGGTTGGGACAGGGGCTATACGAGCAGTACTTC. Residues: CASRLGQGLYEQYF.

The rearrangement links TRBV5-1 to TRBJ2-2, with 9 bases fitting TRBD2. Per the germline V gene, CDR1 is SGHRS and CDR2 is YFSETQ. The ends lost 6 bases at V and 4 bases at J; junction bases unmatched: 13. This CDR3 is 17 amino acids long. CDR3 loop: CASTLYILAGLTGELFF. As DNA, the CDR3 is TGCGCCAGCACGCTTTACATTCTAGCGGGGCTCACCGGGGAGCTGTTTTTT.

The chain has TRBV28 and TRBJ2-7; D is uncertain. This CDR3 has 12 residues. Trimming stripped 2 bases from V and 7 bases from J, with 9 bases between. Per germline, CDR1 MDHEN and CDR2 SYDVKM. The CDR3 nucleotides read TGTGCCAGCAGTTTAACCGGCTGGGAGCAGTACTTC. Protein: CASSLTGWEQYF. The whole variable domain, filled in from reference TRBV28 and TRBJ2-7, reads DVKVTQSSRYLVKRTGEKVFLECVQDMDHENMFWYRQDPGLGLRLIYFSYDVKMKEKGDIPEGYSVSREKKERFSLILESASTNQTSMYLCASSLTGWEQYFGPGTRLTVT.

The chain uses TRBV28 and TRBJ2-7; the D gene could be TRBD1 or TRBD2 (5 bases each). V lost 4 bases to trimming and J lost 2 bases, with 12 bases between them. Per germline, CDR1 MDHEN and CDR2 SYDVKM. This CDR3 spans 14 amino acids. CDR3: CASSSPGTTYEQYF. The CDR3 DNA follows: TGTGCCAGCAGTTCTCCCGGGACCACCTACGAGCAGTACTTC.

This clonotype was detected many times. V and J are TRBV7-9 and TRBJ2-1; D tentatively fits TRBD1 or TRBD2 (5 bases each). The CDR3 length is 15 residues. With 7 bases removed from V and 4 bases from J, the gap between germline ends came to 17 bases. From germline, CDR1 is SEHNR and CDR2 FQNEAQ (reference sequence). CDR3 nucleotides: TGTGCCAGCAACGACAGCGGAGAGGGATACAATGAGCAGTTCTTC. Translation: CASNDSGEGYNEQFF.

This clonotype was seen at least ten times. The chain's CDR3 is CASSFGTVNTEAFF. The CDR3 DNA is TGCGCCAGCAGCTTCGGGACGGTGAACACTGAAGCTTTCTTT. The chain uses TRBV5-1 and TRBJ1-1, with a possible D match to TRBD1 (5 bases). Trimming cost V 2 bases and J 0 bases, with 8 bases left between them. Per germline, CDR1 SGHRS and CDR2 YFSETQ. This CDR3 region has 14 residues.

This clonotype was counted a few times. The CDR3 DNA reads TGTGCCACCAGCGGGAGCGGGAGTAGCACAGATACGCAGTATTTT. This encodes CATSGSGSSTDTQYF. The rearrangement links TRBV15 to TRBJ2-3, with 8 bases that match TRBD2. Germline CDR1 LNHNV, CDR2 YYDKDF (reference sequence). Trimming removed 5 bases from V and 0 bases from J; junction bases left unmatched: 4. This CDR3 spans 15 amino acids. Combining the CDR3 with reference TRBV15 and TRBJ2-3 gives the whole variable domain DAMVIQNPRYQVTQFGKPVTLSCSQTLNHNVMYWYQQKSSQAPKLLFHYYDKDFNNEADTPDNFQSRRPNTSFCFLDIRSPGLGDTAMYLCATSGSGSSTDTQYFGPGTRLTVL.

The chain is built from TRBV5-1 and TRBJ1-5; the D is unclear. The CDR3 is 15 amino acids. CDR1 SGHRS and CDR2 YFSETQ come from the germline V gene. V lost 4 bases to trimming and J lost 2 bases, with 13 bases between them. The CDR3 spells CASSPDSGGNQPQHF. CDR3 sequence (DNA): TGCGCCAGCAGCCCAGACTCCGGGGGCAATCAGCCCCAGCATTTT.